The 9 T cell receptor beta chains presented below share a single source sample, sequenced in a study of blood T cell repertoires in COVID-19. The repertoire was sequenced with immunoSEQ multiplex PCR; TCRdb's copy has only in-frame clones and lacks some. Of about 83,000 clones listed, roughly 80% are singletons. The material sequenced was peripheral blood. These receptors originate from a woman aged 80 or over with acute or convalescent COVID-19.

This clone was observed a single time. J is TRBJ2-5 and V is TRBV11-1; perhaps TRBD1 as D (5 bases). This CDR3 has 14 residues. The V gene lost 6 bases and the J gene lost 2 bases, with 13 bases spanning the gap. From germline, CDR1 is SGHAT and CDR2 FQDESV (reference sequence). The CDR3 coding sequence is TGTGCCAGCAGGGGGCAGACACATCAAGAGACCCAGTACTTC. It yields the protein CASRGQTHQETQYF.

The chain joins TRBV6-5 to TRBJ1-2; 9 bases agree with TRBD1. There are 15 residues in the CDR3. V gave up 0 bases and J gave up 3 bases; unmatched junction bases: 2. Germline CDR1 and CDR2: MNHEY and SVGAGI. CDR3 sequence: CASSYSTGGDYGYTF. CDR3 nucleotide sequence: TGTGCCAGCAGTTACTCGACAGGGGGGGACTATGGCTACACCTTC.

The chain has TRBV7-8 and TRBJ1-2; 11 nucleotides agree with TRBD1. Germline CDR1 is SGHVS and CDR2 is FQNEAQ. V was pared by 4 bases and J by 8 bases, with 3 bases of the junction left unmatched. There are 13 residues in the CDR3. CDR3 nucleotides: TGTGCCAGCAGCTCGGACAGGGGGCTCGGCTACACCTTC. Amino acid sequence: CASSSDRGLGYTF.

The rearrangement joins TRBV7-3 to TRBJ2-7; TRBD1 agrees at 7 bases. This CDR3 has 12 residues. Losses at the gene ends were 9 bases for V and 6 bases for J; bases not matched to a gene: 8. Germline CDR1 and CDR2: SGHTA and FQGTGA. The CDR3 here is CASSSPGGEQYF. The CDR3 coding sequence is TGTGCCAGTTCGTCACCAGGGGGCGAGCAGTACTTC.

The rearrangement uses TRBV7-2 and TRBJ2-2; no clear D. This CDR3 is 14 amino acids long. V was shortened by 3 bases and J by 0 bases, with 5 bases between the two germline ends. The germline CDR1 and CDR2 sequences are SGHTA and FQGNSA. The CDR3 sequence is CASSFSTNTGELFF. For the CDR3, the DNA is TGTGCCAGCAGCTTTTCTACGAACACCGGGGAGCTGTTTTTT.

The gene calls are TRBV28 and TRBJ1-4; TRBD1 might be the D (6 bases). The germline V and J ends were trimmed by 4 bases and 8 bases, with 14 bases remaining between them. Germline assignment: CDR1 MDHEN and CDR2 SYDVKM. The CDR3 covers 14 residues. This CDR3 is CASSSQQGREKLFF. The CDR3 bases are TGTGCCAGCAGTTCACAACAGGGTCGCGAAAAACTGTTTTTT. Using reference TRBV28 and TRBJ1-4 for the parts outside the CDR3, the full variable domain is DVKVTQSSRYLVKRTGEKVFLECVQDMDHENMFWYRQDPGLGLRLIYFSYDVKMKEKGDIPEGYSVSREKKERFSLILESASTNQTSMYLCASSSQQGREKLFFGSGTQLSVL.

The chain has TRBV6-6 and TRBJ2-3; 7 bases are shared with TRBD2. After removal of 4 bases from V and 0 bases from J, the junction contained 7 bases not matched to a gene. Germline values: CDR1 MNHNY, CDR2 SVGAGI (reference sequence). The CDR3 consists of 16 residues. The CDR3 here is CASSFRLAGSTDTQYF. The CDR3 coding sequence is TGTGCCAGCAGTTTCCGACTAGCAGGTAGCACAGATACGCAGTATTTT.

A single count supports this clone. This chain connects TRBV19 to TRBJ1-5; 7 nucleotides align to TRBD1. The CDR3 spans 15 residues. CDR1 is LNHDA, CDR2 SQIVND, per germline (reference sequence). V was clipped by 4 bases and J by 4 bases; unmatched bases: 7. CDR3 nucleotide sequence: TGTGCCAGTAGTAACGGACAGGTTGGAAATCAGCCCCAGCATTTT. This translates into CASSNGQVGNQPQHF.

V usage is TRBV19 and J usage is TRBJ2-7; TRBD1 matches 9 bases. Losses at the gene ends were 5 bases for V and 1 base for J; bases not matched to a gene: 15. Germline lookup yields CDR1 LNHDA and CDR2 SQIVND (reference sequence). The CDR3 has 18 residues. The CDR3 spells CASSPLSRGQGGSYEQYF. As DNA, the CDR3 is TGTGCCAGTAGTCCACTCTCTCGGGGACAGGGCGGGTCCTACGAGCAGTACTTC. The full variable domain, rest sourced from reference TRBV19 and TRBJ2-7, is DGGITQSPKYLFRKEGQNVTLSCEQNLNHDAMYWYRQDPGQGLRLIYYSQIVNDFQKGDIAEGYSVSREKKESFPLTVTSAQKNPTAFYLCASSPLSRGQGGSYEQYFGPGTRLTVT.